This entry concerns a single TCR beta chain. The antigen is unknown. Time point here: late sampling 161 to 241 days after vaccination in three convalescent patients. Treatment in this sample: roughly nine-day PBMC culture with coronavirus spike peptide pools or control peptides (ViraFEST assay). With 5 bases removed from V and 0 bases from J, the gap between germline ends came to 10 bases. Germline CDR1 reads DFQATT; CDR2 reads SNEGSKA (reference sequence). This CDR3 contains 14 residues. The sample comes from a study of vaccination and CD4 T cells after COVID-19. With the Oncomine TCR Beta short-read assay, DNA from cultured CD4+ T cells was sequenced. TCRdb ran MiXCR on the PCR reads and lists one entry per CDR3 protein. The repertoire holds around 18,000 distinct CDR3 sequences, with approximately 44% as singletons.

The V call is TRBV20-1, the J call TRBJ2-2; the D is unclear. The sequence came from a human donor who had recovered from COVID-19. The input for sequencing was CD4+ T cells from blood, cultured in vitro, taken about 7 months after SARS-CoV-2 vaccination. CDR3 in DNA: TGCAGTGCTCCCCATAATTCGAACACCGGGGAGCTGTTTTTT. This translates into CSAPHNSNTGELFF.